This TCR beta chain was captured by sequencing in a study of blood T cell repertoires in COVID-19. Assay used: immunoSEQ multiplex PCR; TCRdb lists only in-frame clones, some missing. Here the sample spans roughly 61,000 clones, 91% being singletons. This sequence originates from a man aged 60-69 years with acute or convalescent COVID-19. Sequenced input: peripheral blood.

The CDR3 nucleotides read TGTGCCAGCAGCCTTATGGGACAGGGAAAAGAGACCCAGTACTTC. This gives the protein CASSLMGQGKETQYF. The chain uses TRBV7-2 and TRBJ2-5; 9 bases are a match to TRBD1. Germline values: CDR1 SGHTA, CDR2 FQGNSA. The length of the CDR3 is 15 residues. With V trimmed by 5 bases and J by 3 bases, 7 bases remained unmatched. The full variable domain, with the rest looked up from reference TRBV7-2 and TRBJ2-5, is GAGVSQSPSNKVTEKGKDVELRCDPISGHTALYWYRQSLGQGLEFLIYFQGNSAPDKSGLPSDRFSAERTGGSVSTLTIQRTQQEDSAVYLCASSLMGQGKETQYFGPGTRLLVL.